This entry lists 5 T cell receptor beta chains sequenced from one sample in a study of blood T cell repertoires in COVID-19. TCRdb keeps only in-frame clones here, not all; method: immunoSEQ multiplex PCR. The data hold about 300,000 clones, with more than 70% observed a single time. The sequencing sample was made of peripheral blood. These receptors all come from a woman in her twenties or thirties with COVID-19, enrolled during active disease.

The chain's CDR3 is CAWSDSPGNYGYTF. The CDR3 DNA sequence: TGTGCCTGGAGTGACAGCCCAGGAAACTATGGCTACACCTTC. This chain joins TRBV30 and TRBJ1-2; D is unresolved. The CDR3 covers 14 residues. Deletions cut 1 base from V and 2 bases from J, with 11 bases between. CDR1 is GTSNPN and CDR2 is SVGIG in the germline V gene (reference sequence).

The genes are TRBV3-1 (or the pseudogene TRBV3-2) and TRBJ1-2; D call uncertain. CDR3 length equals 15 residues. Germline assignment: CDR1 LGHDT and CDR2 YNNKEL (reference sequence). V was cut by 4 bases and J by 2 bases, with 14 bases left in between. This chain's CDR3 is CASSPLNPANYGYTF. Here the CDR3 DNA reads TGTGCCAGCAGCCCTCTAAATCCAGCGAACTATGGCTACACCTTC.

J is TRBJ1-2 and V is TRBV30, with unresolved D. This CDR3 contains 13 residues. Germline CDR1 reads GTSNPN; CDR2 reads SVGIG (reference sequence). Trimming pared 3 bases from V and 8 bases from J, leaving 16 bases between. The CDR3 sequence: CAWSRTGKTGYTF. In nucleotides, the CDR3 is TGTGCCTGGAGCAGAACCGGGAAGACCGGCTACACCTTC.

The genes are TRBV28 and TRBJ2-2; the D gene is possibly TRBD2 (5 bases). The germline V and J ends were trimmed by 1 base and 7 bases, with 10 bases remaining between them. Germline V gene sequence: CDR1 MDHEN, CDR2 SYDVKM. This CDR3 contains 14 residues. CDR3 region: CASSLSLRGGELFF. Written as DNA, the CDR3 is TGTGCCAGCAGTTTATCCCTCCGGGGCGGGGAGCTGTTTTTT.

This chain uses TRBV7-2 with TRBJ1-1, with D unclear. Per the germline V gene, CDR1 is SGHTA and CDR2 is FQGNSA. The CDR3 is 12 residues long. V shed 6 bases and J shed 4 bases, with 9 bases lying between them. CDR3 nucleotide sequence: TGTGCCAGCAGTCTGGCTGGCACTGAAGCTTTCTTT. Translated, it gives CASSLAGTEAFF.